This T cell receptor (beta chain) originates from a study of T-cell reconstitution after alpha-beta-depleted transplantation in children (dated by TCRdb to 2016 to 2018). In terms of the full investigation: The study quantitatively tracked T-cell immune reconstitution after TCRalphabeta/CD19-depleted allogeneic hematopoietic cell transplantation in children using TCR repertoire profiling.

This clonotype was counted once. Its antigen is not yet known. Base qualities are missing; no much larger clone stands one base away. A single read offers scant evidence. Library prep was done by PCR. Instrument used: Illumina HiSeq 2500. TCR libraries were prepared with molecular barcoding, using unique molecular identifiers to normalize TCRbeta repertoire quantification. Clones were called with MiXCR by TCRdb after fastp trimmed the public reads at Q25, and only in-frame beta chains were retained. Entries that share a CDR3 protein sequence are merged under the most common genes and DNA. Here the sample has around 240,000 distinct CDR3 sequences; about 9.6% occur a single time. About 5% of the sample is held by the ten biggest clonotypes. The CDR3 goes from the cysteine to the phenylalanine over 13 residues. Of all the DNA, just the CDR3 is kept, 39 bases in frame from base 1. Deletion took 2 bases off V and 4 bases off J, with a span of 8 bases between the germline ends. CDR1 and CDR2 (MNHEY, SVGEGT) derive from the germline V gene.

The chain was built from TRBV6-2 or TRBV6-3 and TRBJ1-2; TRBD1 might be the D gene, on 5 matching bases. Sequenced here: PBMCs from the stem cell graft donor, sampled from the stem cell graft. This clonotype was sampled from a human donor who donated a stem cell graft to a child with SCID. In nucleotides, the sequence is TGTGCCAGCAGTTACGACGGGACCTATGGCTACACCTTC. Its protein reads: CASSYDGTYGYTF.